What follows is one T cell receptor beta chain and its context. Its antigen is undetermined. This sample stems from a study of T cell repertoires in cytomegalovirus infection. Study summary: The authors relied on CMV epitopes, both recently identified HLA-C-restricted and well-studied HLA-B-restricted. The study's findings and limits: Public TCR beta family frequency separated CMV-and-HLA carriers, including in an independent cohort.

TCRdb analysed the reads with MiXCR anew, one entry per CDR3 protein. The table lists under 350,000 distinct CDR3 sequences, 20% to 25% of them singletons. There are 16 residues in the CDR3. The germline gives CDR1 LNHNV, CDR2 YYDKDF (reference sequence). Between the trimmed V and J ends, which lost 0 bases and 1 base, there was a span of 10 bases. Source: cultured PBMCs, taken from culture after CMV antigen stimulation. This chain connects TRBV15 to TRBJ2-1, with D perhaps TRBD1 (5 bases). This receptor was identified in a human donor in good health (CMV status not recorded). Some clones in this sample may be carry-over from other donors' samples. CDR3 sequence reads: CATSRDRGRSYNEQFF. In DNA form, the CDR3 reads TGTGCCACCAGCAGAGATAGGGGAAGATCCTACAATGAGCAGTTCTTC.